This T cell receptor beta chain was sequenced during a study of CXCR3-negative and CXCR3-positive naive CD8 T cells. Study observations and caveats: Hydrophobicity of TRB CDR3s was greater in CXCR3-positive naive cells than in CXCR3-negative naive cells.

Researchers prepared the TRB cDNA libraries using 5' RACE with UMI labels. From the 5' RACE reads, TCRdb lists one entry per CDR3 protein and no DNA. This specimen shows tens of thousands of distinct CDR3 sequences; the ten leading clones hold 0.55% to 0.8%. CDR1 and CDR2 (germline): SEHNR, FQNEAQ (reference sequence). The CDR3 has 16 residues. Details on this clonotype: The antigen is not known.

The receptor comes from a human donor in good health. Some clones in this sample may be carry-over from other donors' samples. The rearrangement links TRBV7-9 to TRBJ2-1; TCRdb reports TRBD2, a call that lacks DNA to check it against. Sequenced: naive CXCR3+ CD8+ T cells from blood. Subset described: CD45RO-CCR7+CD27+CD95- naive CD8+ T cells expressing CXCR3 (TNR3+). The CDR3 reads CASSLGASGIGSEQFF.